This paragraph covers one T cell receptor (beta chain) sequence. These data originate in a study of OX40 agonist ivuxolimab in advanced cancers. Across the whole study: The study treated patients with ivuxolimab, an agonistic anti-OX40 (CD134) antibody.

Data came from immunoSEQ multiplex PCR; TCRdb stores just in-frame clones and leaves some out. The sample holds 65,000 to 100,000 clones, more than 85% seen once. V was clipped by 4 bases and J by 1 base; unmatched bases: 3. Germline CDR1 reads SQVTM; CDR2 reads ANQGSEA. This CDR3 spans 13 amino acids. The source material was CD4+ or CD8+ T cells sorted from blood, sampled in a trial of the OX40 agonist ivuxolimab. The chain carries TRBV29-1 and TRBJ1-1; 7 positions match TRBD1. The sequence came from an adult with an advanced solid tumor such as melanoma, head and neck, liver or kidney cancer. The CDR3 DNA reads as TGCAGCGTTGTGGGACAGTGGAACACTGAAGCTTTCTTT. This codes for CSVVGQWNTEAFF.